This is a list of T cell receptor beta chains from one sample in a study of blood T cell repertoires in COVID-19. Data came from immunoSEQ multiplex PCR; TCRdb stores just in-frame clones and leaves some out. The sample includes some 21,000 clones, 85% to 90% of them seen just once. The source material was peripheral blood. Source of these receptors: a man aged 45 to 65 with active COVID-19. Both conserved end residues are part of each CDR3.

>15|TRBV4-3
CASSPSGGSSYEQYF
>16|TRBV7-3
CASSLGLAGFYNEQFF
>13|TRBV5-4
CASSVQGNNEQFF
>13|TRBV27
CAVWTGMNTEAFF
>18|TRBV4-1
CASSQGYQRGGTADTQYF
>11|TRBV29-1
CSVRSGDLVFF
>16|TRBV4-3
CASSQEPLLGGDTQYF
>14|TRBV9
CASSQGPNTGELFF
>14|TRBV5-1
CASSEGGGDQPQHF
>12|TRBV7-9
CASIGGPPAAFF
>18|TRBV9
CASSVEGLAGPNTGELFF
>14|TRBV7-2
CASSNTVGGGEQFF
>15|TRBV19
CATSVTGEGADTQYF
>12|TRBV20-1
CSASSVGNEQFF